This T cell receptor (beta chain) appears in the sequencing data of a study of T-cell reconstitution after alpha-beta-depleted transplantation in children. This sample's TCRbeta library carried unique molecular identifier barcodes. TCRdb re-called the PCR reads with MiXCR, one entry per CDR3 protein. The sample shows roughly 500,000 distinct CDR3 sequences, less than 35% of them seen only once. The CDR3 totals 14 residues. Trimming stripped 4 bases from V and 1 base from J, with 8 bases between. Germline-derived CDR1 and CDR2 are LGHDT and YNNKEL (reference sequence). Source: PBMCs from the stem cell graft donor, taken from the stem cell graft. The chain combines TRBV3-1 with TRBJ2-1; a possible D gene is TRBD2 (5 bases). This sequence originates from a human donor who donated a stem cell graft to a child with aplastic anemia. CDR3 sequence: CASSRESSYNEQFF. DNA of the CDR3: TGTGCCAGCAGCCGGGAGTCTTCCTACAATGAGCAGTTCTTC.